Below, 22 T cell receptor beta chains from the same sample are listed, as sequenced in a study of a mutant IDH1 vaccine in newly diagnosed glioma. Specified time point: baseline, week 1 (first vaccination visit). Documented treatment: pre-vaccination baseline after standard-of-care therapy. Sequenced by immunoSEQ multiplex PCR; TCRdb stores in-frame clones only, minus some. The sample holds tens of thousands of clones; about 83% are singletons and the top ten take 7.4%. Sequencing used PBMCs, obtained from a glioma patient treated with radiotherapy, temozolomide or both. All receptors come from a woman in her fifties or sixties with glioma.

This clone showed up just a few times. The V call is TRBV2, the J call TRBJ1-1; D is unclear. Per the germline V gene, CDR1 is SNHLY and CDR2 is FYNNEI. Between the trimmed V and J ends, which lost 5 bases and 1 base, there was a span of 8 bases. The CDR3 sequence is 13 residues long. CDR3 in DNA: TGTGCCAGCAGTAAGCAGACGAACACTGAAGCTTTCTTT. Amino acid sequence: CASSKQTNTEAFF.

Only one count was recorded for this clone. This chain connects TRBV5-1 to TRBJ1-6; 9 bases are shared with TRBD1. J was trimmed by 5 bases and V by 4 bases; bases with no gene match: 7. CDR1 SGHRS and CDR2 YFSETQ come from the germline V gene. The CDR3 is 16 residues long. The CDR3 region is CASSIKQGADNSPLHF. The CDR3 DNA follows: TGCGCCAGCAGCATAAAACAGGGGGCAGATAATTCACCCCTCCACTTT.

This chain connects TRBV4-1 to TRBJ2-3; D unclear. V was trimmed by 0 bases and J by 7 bases, leaving 14 bases between them. This CDR3 contains 15 residues. CDR1 is MGHRA, CDR2 YSYEKL, per germline. Here the CDR3 reads CASSQEMLLRNTQYF. DNA for the CDR3: TGCGCCAGCAGCCAAGAAATGCTTCTTCGGAATACGCAGTATTTT.

The gene calls are TRBV5-4 and TRBJ1-3; TRBD1 agrees at 8 bases. CDR1 and CDR2 from the germline V gene are SGHNT and YYREEE (reference sequence). This CDR3 is built from 15 residues. Trimming removed 1 base from V and 2 bases from J; junction bases left unmatched: 2. CDR3 in amino acids: CASSLQQGAGNTIYF. The CDR3 region has the DNA TGTGCCAGCAGCTTGCAACAGGGGGCTGGAAACACCATATATTTT.

V gene TRBV7-9 combines with J gene TRBJ1-4, with 7 bases identical to TRBD1. The germline V gene encodes CDR1 SEHNR and CDR2 FQNEAQ (reference sequence). The CDR3 is 14 amino acids. V lost 4 bases and J lost 7; bases outside the gene matches: 6. The CDR3 loop is CASSSRQGGEKLFF. Written as DNA, the CDR3 is TGTGCCAGCAGCTCTCGACAGGGAGGTGAAAAACTGTTTTTT.

This clone was counted a single time. The V call is TRBV7-3, the J call TRBJ2-2; 7 nucleotides agree with TRBD1. The germline V gene has CDR1 SGHTA and CDR2 FQGTGA. V lost 1 base to trimming and J lost 11 bases; unmatched junction nucleotides: 4. This CDR3 has 13 residues. The CDR3 here is CASSLSRQGELFF. The CDR3 DNA follows: TGTGCCAGCAGCTTAAGTCGACAGGGTGAGCTGTTTTTT.

The table lists this clone with a count of one. This chain uses TRBV6-1 with TRBJ1-3; D remains ambiguous. Trimming removed 2 bases from V and 0 bases from J, with 5 bases in between. Per the germline V gene, CDR1 is MNHNS and CDR2 is SASEGT. CDR3 length equals 14 residues. The CDR3 reads CASSERGSGNTIYF. CDR3 DNA: TGTGCCAGCAGTGAACGGGGCTCTGGAAACACCATATATTTT.

This chain joins TRBV6-4 and TRBJ1-1; TRBD1 matches 8 bases. The J segment lost 1 base and the V segment lost 6 bases, leaving 7 bases of the junction unmatched. CDR3 length: 15 residues. The germline CDR1 and CDR2 sequences are MRHNA and SNTAGT. The CDR3 coding sequence is TGTGCCAGCAGGGCTCAGGGGGCGGGGAACACTGAAGCTTTCTTT. It specifies CASRAQGAGNTEAFF.

The chain joins TRBV9 to TRBJ2-3; a possible D gene is TRBD1 (5 bases). Trimming took 3 bases from V and 0 from J, leaving 11 bases between them. Per germline, CDR1 SGDLS and CDR2 YYNGEE. The CDR3 runs to 15 residues. As DNA, the CDR3 is TGTGCCAGCAGCGGGATTGGGGCTAGCACAGATACGCAGTATTTT. Protein sequence: CASSGIGASTDTQYF.

The chain carries TRBV5-1 and TRBJ2-3, with D tentatively TRBD1 (6 bases). V lost 0 bases and J lost 8, with 13 bases in between. The CDR3 loop spans 14 amino acids. CDR1 and CDR2 (germline): SGHRS, YFSETQ. The CDR3 DNA reads TGCGCCAGCAGCTTGGCACAGGGCGCGGGTACGCAGTATTTT. Protein product: CASSLAQGAGTQYF.

Within the sample, this clone is medium-sized. This chain connects TRBV7-2 to TRBJ1-5, with TRBD1 matching over 10 bases. Losses at the gene ends were 5 bases for V and 7 bases for J; bases not matched to a gene: 17. CDR1 is SGHTA, CDR2 FQGNSA, per germline. The CDR3 is made up of 18 amino acids. DNA of the CDR3: TGTGCCAGCAGCCTCCGCCCGGGACAGGGGCCCTACGGACAGCCCCAGCATTTT. It codes for CASSLRPGQGPYGQPQHF.

The V gene is TRBV15, the J gene TRBJ2-1; D gene ambiguous. The length of the CDR3 is 13 residues. CDR1 LNHNV and CDR2 YYDKDF come from the germline V gene (reference sequence). The V gene lost 1 base and the J gene lost 11 bases, with 12 bases spanning the gap. CDR3 coding DNA: TGTGCCACCAGCAGAGGGAAAGGGCATAAGCAGTTCTTC. Encoded protein: CATSRGKGHKQFF.

Here the CDR3 DNA reads TGCAGCGTTGTCCCAGGCGTTAATGAAAAACTGTTTTTT. Translated: CSVVPGVNEKLFF. The chain links TRBV29-1 to TRBJ1-4, with D hard to call. V lost 4 bases, J lost 4 bases, and 10 bases lay in between. This CDR3 spans 13 amino acids. Germline CDR1 is SQVTM and CDR2 is ANQGSEA.

The V and J genes are TRBV19 and TRBJ2-2; 8 nucleotides match TRBD1. Trimming at V came to 6 bases and at J to 6 bases, leaving 3 bases not matched to a gene. Per germline, CDR1 LNHDA and CDR2 SQIVND (reference sequence). The CDR3 length is 13 residues. For the CDR3, the DNA is TGTGCCAGTAGCGGACAGGGAGCCGGGGAGCTGTTTTTT. It encodes CASSGQGAGELFF. The complete variable domain, with remaining parts taken from reference TRBV19 and TRBJ2-2, reads DGGITQSPKYLFRKEGQNVTLSCEQNLNHDAMYWYRQDPGQGLRLIYYSQIVNDFQKGDIAEGYSVSREKKESFPLTVTSAQKNPTAFYLCASSGQGAGELFFGEGSRLTVL.

This chain connects TRBV18 to TRBJ2-1; TRBD1 aligns across 7 bases. CDR1 is KGHSH, CDR2 LQKENI, per germline. The trim removed 5 bases at V and 2 bases at J, leaving 0 bases unmatched. This CDR3 has 13 amino acids. CDR3 protein: CASSTGAYNEQFF. The CDR3 DNA reads TGTGCCAGCTCAACAGGGGCCTACAATGAGCAGTTCTTC.

The chain couples TRBV4-2 to TRBJ1-1; TRBD1 might be the D (6 bases). V lost 0 bases to trimming and J lost 1 base, with 21 bases between them. Germline CDR1 and CDR2: LGHNA and YNFKEQ. This CDR3 is 19 amino acids long. CDR3 bases: TGTGCCAGCAGCCAAGAACCCGACAGGAGGGGCAGTTGGAACACTGAAGCTTTCTTT. Translating it yields CASSQEPDRRGSWNTEAFF.

This chain joins TRBV27 and TRBJ2-7; weak D call: TRBD1 (5 bases). The germline gives CDR1 MNHEY, CDR2 SMNVEV (reference sequence). The CDR3 is 14 amino acids. V was cut by 5 bases and J by 3 bases, with 14 bases left in between. CDR3 in amino acids: CASSPSVRGYEQYF. As DNA, the CDR3 is TGTGCCAGCAGTCCGAGCGTTAGGGGCTACGAGCAGTACTTC.

CDR3: CATSPRTGGWTGELFF. The CDR3 DNA reads TGTGCCACCAGCCCACGGACAGGGGGCTGGACCGGGGAGCTGTTTTTT. V is TRBV15 and J is TRBJ2-2, with 11 bases identical to TRBD1. The ends lost 5 bases at V and 5 bases at J; junction bases unmatched: 7. Germline CDR1 reads LNHNV; CDR2 reads YYDKDF (reference sequence). The CDR3 contains 16 residues.

This chain joins TRBV4-3 and TRBJ1-2; D not certain. The CDR3 contains 14 residues. Trimming pared 0 bases from V and 0 bases from J, leaving 5 bases between. Germline values: CDR1 LGHNA, CDR2 YSLEER. As DNA, the CDR3 is TGCGCCAGCAGCCAAGACAGCTCTAACTATGGCTACACCTTC. Residues: CASSQDSSNYGYTF.

The sample holds a few counts of this clone. The rearrangement joins TRBV7-8 to TRBJ2-2; D gene ambiguous. Trimming left V 1 base short and J 6 bases short, with 3 bases between. This CDR3 contains 12 residues. Germline assignment: CDR1 SGHVS and CDR2 FQNEAQ. This CDR3 is CASSLEPGELFF. The CDR3 coding sequence is TGTGCCAGCAGCTTAGAGCCCGGGGAGCTGTTTTTT.

The chain is built from TRBV2 and TRBJ2-5; TRBD2 is a possible D gene (6 bases). The CDR3 totals 14 residues. Trimming took off 4 bases at V and 7 bases at J, with 16 bases between the two ends. Germline CDR1 SNHLY, CDR2 FYNNEI. CDR3 sequence (DNA): TGTGCCAGCAGTGTGGGACTCCGGCTGGGGACCCAGTACTTC. Residues: CASSVGLRLGTQYF.

This chain links TRBV19 with TRBJ2-5; D is ambiguous. Germline loops: CDR1 LNHDA, CDR2 SQIVND (reference sequence). This CDR3 is 11 amino acids long. Trimming took off 4 bases at V and 4 bases at J, with 4 bases between the two ends. The DNA for the CDR3 is TGTGCCAGTAGTAAGTTAGAGACCCAGTACTTC. It yields the protein CASSKLETQYF.